This T cell receptor (beta chain) was sequenced during a study of Graves' ophthalmopathy and Graves' hyperthyroidism. Trimming cost V 0 bases and J 2 bases, with 8 bases left between them. CDR1 is LNHNV and CDR2 is YYDKDF in the germline V gene (reference sequence). The CDR3 covers 14 residues. Researchers took RNA transcripts and amplified TCR beta CDR3 regions from them. Amplification began with first-round RT-PCR using HTBI primers, then second-round multiplex PCR was performed. MiXCR, run by TCRdb on the multiplex PCR reads, gives a single entry per CDR3 protein. Among over 650,000 distinct CDR3 sequences listed, about 40% were seen once.

V is TRBV15 and J is TRBJ2-7, with D unclear. The receptor was derived from an adult man with Graves' ophthalmopathy. The material sequenced was peripheral blood. CDR3 in DNA: TGTGCCACCAGCAGAGATGTGAACGCCTACGAGCAGTACTTC. This sequence encodes CATSRDVNAYEQYF.